One and the same sample provided the 27 T cell receptor beta chains below, sequenced in a study of blood T cell repertoires in COVID-19. The data were produced by immunoSEQ multiplex PCR, yet TCRdb's version contains in-frame clones alone and is incomplete. This table has some 200,000 clones, roughly 80% appearing once. The sequenced sample was peripheral blood. The receptors shown here come from a woman of 80 years or more with COVID-19, enrolled during active disease.

The chain recombines TRBV5-1 with TRBJ1-2, with TRBD1 as a possible D gene (5 bases). Trimming cost V 5 bases and J 1 base, with 18 bases left between them. Germline-derived CDR1 and CDR2 are SGHRS and YFSETQ. The CDR3 is 16 amino acids. CDR3 DNA sequence: TGCGCCAGCAGGGACTCTCCCGGGGGTGGTAACTATGGCTACACCTTC. This gives the protein CASRDSPGGGNYGYTF.

This chain links TRBV2 with TRBJ1-6; TRBD1 agrees at 8 bases. V was clipped by 3 bases and J by 8 bases; unmatched bases: 3. The CDR3 consists of 14 residues. Germline assignment: CDR1 SNHLY and CDR2 FYNNEI. CDR3 protein: CASSEIQGDSPLHF. The CDR3 DNA reads TGTGCCAGCAGTGAGATACAGGGGGATTCACCCCTCCACTTT.

This clone has a handful of counts. The rearrangement joins TRBV28 to TRBJ2-7; D may be TRBD1 (6 bases). The ends were cut back, 5 bases at V and 6 bases at J, with 20 bases in the middle. The V gene's germline CDR1 is MDHEN and CDR2 SYDVKM. The CDR3 totals 15 residues. The CDR3 loop is CASSPPTGTISEQYV. The CDR3 DNA reads TGTGCCAGCAGTCCCCCAACAGGGACGATAAGCGAGCAGTACGTC.

This rearrangement joins TRBV6-5 to TRBJ1-5; 9 bases map to TRBD1. This CDR3 has 14 residues. V lost 8 bases, J lost 8 bases, and 10 bases stayed unmatched. Germline values: CDR1 MNHEY, CDR2 SVGAGI. The CDR3 loop reads CASRDRESVEPQHF. The CDR3 region has the DNA TGTGCCAGCCGGGACAGGGAGAGTGTTGAGCCCCAGCATTTT.

CDR3 protein: CASSLGGSAQETQYF. For the CDR3, the DNA is TGTGCCAGCAGCTTAGGCGGTAGCGCTCAGGAGACCCAGTACTTC. The rearrangement uses TRBV7-9 and TRBJ2-5, with D perhaps TRBD2 (5 bases). The V end lost 1 base, the J end lost 5 bases, and 14 bases lay between the germline ends. Looked up from germline, CDR1 is SEHNR and CDR2 is FQNEAQ (reference sequence). This CDR3 comprises 15 residues.

The CDR3, as DNA: TGTGCCAGCAGTTTACGGGTTGGCTACACCTTC. This gives the protein CASSLRVGYTF. V usage is TRBV28 and J usage is TRBJ1-2; D ambiguous. V lost 2 bases, J lost 7 bases, and 5 bases lay in between. Germline loops: CDR1 MDHEN, CDR2 SYDVKM. The CDR3 extends over 11 amino acids.

The CDR3 DNA sequence: TGCAGTGCTAGATTGCAGGAGACCCAGTACTTC. It yields the protein CSARLQETQYF. The chain joins TRBV20-1 to TRBJ2-5; D uncertain. The CDR3 loop spans 11 amino acids. Trimming removed 2 bases at V and 5 bases at J, with 6 bases between. Germline values: CDR1 DFQATT, CDR2 SNEGSKA (reference sequence).

J is TRBJ2-1 and V is TRBV9; no firm D call. Germline V CDR1 and CDR2: SGDLS, YYNGEE. This CDR3 region has 13 residues. The ends were cut back, 0 bases at V and 10 bases at J, with 11 bases in the middle. The CDR3 DNA is TGTGCCAGCAGCGTAGCTACCCTAGACGAGCAGTTCTTC. Protein: CASSVATLDEQFF.

This clone was detected only a few times. The chain is built from TRBV5-8 and TRBJ1-3, with D possibly being TRBD1 (6 bases). The V end was cut by 3 bases, the J end by 0 bases, with 10 bases between. Germline V gene data show CDR1 as SGHTS and CDR2 as YDEGEE. There are 15 residues in the CDR3. For the CDR3, the DNA is TGTGCCAGCAGCTACGGGACAATCTCTGGAAACACCATATATTTT. Translating gives CASSYGTISGNTIYF.

The genes are TRBV24-1 and TRBJ1-4, with D unclear. V dropped 2 bases and J dropped 8 bases, with 14 bases sitting between them. CDR3 length: 15 residues. The germline V gene encodes CDR1 KGHDR and CDR2 SFDVKD. This CDR3 is CATSDSEGTGEKLFF. CDR3 sequence (DNA): TGTGCCACCAGTGATTCTGAGGGAACGGGGGAAAAACTGTTTTTT.

The rearrangement links TRBV12-3 or TRBV12-4 to TRBJ1-2; D may be TRBD1 (5 bases). V gave up 5 bases and J gave up 8 bases, with 15 bases separating them. There are 13 residues in the CDR3. The CDR3, as DNA: TGTGCCAGCAGTGGTGACAGTATGGTCGGCTACACCTTC. Amino acids: CASSGDSMVGYTF.

The chain links TRBV5-1 to TRBJ1-6, with TRBD1 matching 8 bases. Looked up from germline, CDR1 is SGHRS and CDR2 is YFSETQ. The trim removed 0 bases at V and 5 bases at J, leaving 1 base unmatched. The CDR3 has 15 residues. The CDR3 nucleotides are TGCGCCAGCAGCTTGGGGGGACAGGATAATTCACCCCTCCACTTT. Amino acids: CASSLGGQDNSPLHF.

V usage is TRBV4-1 and J usage is TRBJ1-5; maybe TRBD1 (5 bases). The CDR3 sequence is 16 residues long. Trimming stripped 3 bases from V and 0 bases from J, with 12 bases between. Germline V gene lookup returns CDR1 MGHRA and CDR2 YSYEKL. The CDR3 DNA reads as TGCGCCAGCAGCCAGGAGGGGTCTCCTAGCAATCAGCCCCAGCATTTT. It codes for CASSQEGSPSNQPQHF.

This clone was detected once. The rearrangement joins TRBV2 to TRBJ1-3, with a tentative D call TRBD1 (5 bases). Germline V CDR1 and CDR2: SNHLY, FYNNEI. This CDR3 is built from 13 residues. Trimming took 5 bases from V and 0 from J, leaving 5 bases between them. The chain's CDR3 is CASSQGSGNTIYF. CDR3 bases: TGTGCCAGCAGTCAGGGCTCTGGAAACACCATATATTTT.

This clone was counted a single time. CDR3 nucleotides: TGTGCCAGCAGAGAGACAGGTGGAACTAACTATGGCTACACCTTC. Its protein is CASRETGGTNYGYTF. This chain links TRBV3-1 (or the pseudogene TRBV3-2) with TRBJ1-2, with TRBD1 as a possible D gene (6 bases). The V end was cut by 6 bases, the J end by 0 bases, with 14 bases between. Germline V gives CDR1 LGHDT, CDR2 YNNKEL (reference sequence). The CDR3 is made up of 15 amino acids.

The genes are TRBV28 and TRBJ2-2, with a weak D call TRBD2 (6 bases). CDR1 is MDHEN and CDR2 is SYDVKM in the germline V gene. The CDR3 is 16 amino acids. V gave up 3 bases and J gave up 2 bases, with 13 bases separating them. The CDR3 nucleotides are TGTGCCAGCAGTTTTTCGGGACTCGGTAACACCGGGGAGCTGTTTTTT. Its translation is CASSFSGLGNTGELFF.

This clone was observed a few times. This sequence joins TRBV28 and TRBJ2-7; 9 bases align to TRBD1. CDR1 is MDHEN, CDR2 SYDVKM, per germline. CDR3 length equals 13 residues. V lost 4 bases and J lost 7; bases outside the gene matches: 5. CDR3 DNA sequence: TGTGCCAGCAGTTCGGGACAGGGAGGGGAGCAGTACTTC. Amino acid sequence: CASSSGQGGEQYF.

V is TRBV5-4 and J is TRBJ2-3; no firm D call. In germline, CDR1 is SGHNT, CDR2 YYREEE (reference sequence). This CDR3 spans 13 amino acids. With 4 bases removed from V and 3 bases from J, the gap between germline ends came to 9 bases. CDR3 residues: CASSQPGTDTQYF. In DNA form, the CDR3 reads TGTGCCAGCAGCCAACCCGGGACAGATACGCAGTATTTT.

The chain joins TRBV19 to TRBJ2-2; 7 positions match TRBD2. This CDR3 region has 13 residues. Germline V gene data show CDR1 as LNHDA and CDR2 as SQIVND (reference sequence). V was clipped by 11 bases and J by 0 bases; unmatched bases: 3. CDR3: CAGGLPNTGELFF. CDR3 nucleotides: TGTGCCGGGGGACTACCGAACACCGGGGAGCTGTTTTTT.

The rearrangement joins TRBV5-1 to TRBJ1-5, with 9 bases fitting TRBD1. The CDR3 length is 14 residues. With V trimmed by 5 bases and J by 6 bases, 6 bases remained unmatched. The V gene's germline CDR1 is SGHRS and CDR2 YFSETQ. The CDR3: CASSSTGGTQPQHF. Here the CDR3 DNA reads TGCGCCAGCAGTTCCACAGGGGGCACTCAGCCCCAGCATTTT.

The chain uses TRBV28 and TRBJ1-6; D remains unclear. The ends were cut back, 8 bases at V and 7 bases at J, with 18 bases in the middle. Germline CDR1 and CDR2: MDHEN and SYDVKM. The length of the CDR3 is 15 residues. CDR3 DNA sequence: TGTGCCAGCCTTCCTGTGGACTTGGACAATTCACCCCTCCACTTT. This sequence encodes CASLPVDLDNSPLHF. Complete variable domain (other parts from reference TRBV28 and TRBJ1-6): DVKVTQSSRYLVKRTGEKVFLECVQDMDHENMFWYRQDPGLGLRLIYFSYDVKMKEKGDIPEGYSVSREKKERFSLILESASTNQTSMYLCASLPVDLDNSPLHFGNGTRLTVT.

This chain links TRBV5-5 with TRBJ2-3; 11 bases are shared with TRBD2. The CDR3 covers 18 residues. After removal of 0 bases from V and 6 bases from J, the junction contained 12 bases not matched to a gene. CDR1 and CDR2 from the germline V gene are SGHKS and YYEKEE (reference sequence). CDR3 nucleotides: TGTGCCAGCAGCTTGGACTCCCATAGCGGGGGGGCCACCGATACGCAGTATTTT. Amino acid sequence: CASSLDSHSGGATDTQYF. The full variable domain, in which reference TRBV5-5 and TRBJ2-3 provide the parts outside the CDR3, is DAGVTQSPTHLIKTRGQQVTLRCSPISGHKSVSWYQQVLGQGPQFIFQYYEKEERGRGNFPDRFSARQFPNYSSELNVNALLLGDSALYLCASSLDSHSGGATDTQYFGPGTRLTVL.

This chain links TRBV5-1 with TRBJ2-2; 8 bases fit TRBD1. V gave up 6 bases and J gave up 1 base; unmatched junction bases: 5. CDR1 is SGHRS, CDR2 YFSETQ, per germline. The CDR3 contains 15 residues. The CDR3, as DNA: TGCGCCAGCAAAGTTGACAGGGGGAACACCGGGGAGCTGTTTTTT. This sequence encodes CASKVDRGNTGELFF.

The DNA of the CDR3 is TGTGCCAGCAGCTTAAGCTCAGGGGTCGGCGAGCAGTTCTTC. The encoded protein is CASSLSSGVGEQFF. This chain links TRBV7-7 with TRBJ2-1, with D possibly being TRBD1 (6 bases). V dropped 2 bases and J dropped 10 bases, with 15 bases sitting between them. The CDR3 is 14 residues long. Germline V gene sequence: CDR1 SSHAT, CDR2 FNYEAQ (reference sequence).

In its sample, this clone was seen a few times. The V and J genes are TRBV19 and TRBJ2-7; TRBD2 is a possible D gene (5 bases). V shed 3 bases and J shed 7 bases, with 13 bases lying between them. The CDR3 spans 13 residues. Germline CDR1 reads LNHDA; CDR2 reads SQIVND (reference sequence). CDR3 loop: CASSIASREEQYF. CDR3 nucleotide sequence: TGTGCCAGTAGTATCGCCAGCCGGGAAGAGCAGTACTTC.

The V and J genes are TRBV7-2 and TRBJ2-1, with 12 nucleotides matching TRBD2. V gave up 5 bases and J gave up 7 bases; unmatched junction bases: 9. The CDR3 loop spans 16 amino acids. Germline V CDR1 and CDR2: SGHTA, FQGNSA. The CDR3 DNA reads TGTGCCAGCAGCCCCACCCGGCTAGCGGGGGGGAATGAGCAGTTCTTC. Amino acid sequence: CASSPTRLAGGNEQFF.

The chain has TRBV4-3 and TRBJ2-7, with D tentatively TRBD1 (6 bases). Germline loops: CDR1 LGHNA, CDR2 YSLEER. Between the trimmed V and J ends, which lost 0 bases and 4 bases, there was a span of 10 bases. The CDR3 spans 14 residues. CDR3 sequence: CASSQDKRGYEQYF. Here the CDR3 DNA reads TGCGCCAGCAGCCAAGATAAGAGGGGGTACGAGCAGTACTTC.